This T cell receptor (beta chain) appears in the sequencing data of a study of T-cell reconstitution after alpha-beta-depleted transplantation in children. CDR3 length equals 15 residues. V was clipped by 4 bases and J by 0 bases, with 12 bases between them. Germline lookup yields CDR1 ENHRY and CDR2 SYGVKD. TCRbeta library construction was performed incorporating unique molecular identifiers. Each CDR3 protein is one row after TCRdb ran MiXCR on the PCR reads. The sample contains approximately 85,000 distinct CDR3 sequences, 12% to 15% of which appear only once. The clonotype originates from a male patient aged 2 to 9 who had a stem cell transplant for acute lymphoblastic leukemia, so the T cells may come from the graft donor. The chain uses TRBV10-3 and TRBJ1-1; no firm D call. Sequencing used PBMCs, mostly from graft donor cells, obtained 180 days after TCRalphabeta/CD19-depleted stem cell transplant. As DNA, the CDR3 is TGTGCCATCAGTGGAGGTGGCAGAATGAACACTGAAGCTTTCTTT. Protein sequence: CAISGGGRMNTEAFF.